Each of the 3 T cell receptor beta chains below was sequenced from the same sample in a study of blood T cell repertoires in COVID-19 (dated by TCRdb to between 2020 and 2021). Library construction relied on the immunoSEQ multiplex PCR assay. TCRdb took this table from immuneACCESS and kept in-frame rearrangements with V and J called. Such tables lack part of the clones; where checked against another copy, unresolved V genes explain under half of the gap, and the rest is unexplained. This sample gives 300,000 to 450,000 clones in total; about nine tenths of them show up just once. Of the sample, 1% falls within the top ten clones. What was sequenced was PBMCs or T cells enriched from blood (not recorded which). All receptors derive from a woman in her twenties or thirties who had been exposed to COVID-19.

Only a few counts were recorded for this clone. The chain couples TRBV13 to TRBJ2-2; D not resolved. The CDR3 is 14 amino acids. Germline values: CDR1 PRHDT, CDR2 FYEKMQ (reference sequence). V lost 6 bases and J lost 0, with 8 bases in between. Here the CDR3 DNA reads TGTGCCAGCAGGCAACGAGCGAACACCGGGGAGCTGTTTTTT. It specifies CASRQRANTGELFF.

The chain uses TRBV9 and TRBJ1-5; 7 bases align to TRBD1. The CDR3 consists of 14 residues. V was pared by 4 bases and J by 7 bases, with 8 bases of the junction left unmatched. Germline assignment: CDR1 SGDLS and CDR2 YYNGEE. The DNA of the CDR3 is TGTGCCAGCAGCTTAACCGGGACAGAGCAGCCCCAGCATTTT. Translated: CASSLTGTEQPQHF.

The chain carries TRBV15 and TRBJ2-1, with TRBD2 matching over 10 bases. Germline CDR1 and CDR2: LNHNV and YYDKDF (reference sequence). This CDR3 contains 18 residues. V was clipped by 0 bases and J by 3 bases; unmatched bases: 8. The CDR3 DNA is TGTGCCACCAGCAGAGATATGGCAGCGGGAGGGAACTACAATGAGCAGTTCTTC. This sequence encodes CATSRDMAAGGNYNEQFF.